Below, 26 T cell receptor beta chains from the same sample are listed, as sequenced in a study of cytotoxic CD8 clonotypes in ibrutinib-treated CLL. The protocol was immunoSEQ multiplex PCR, while the TCRdb copy is restricted to in-frame clones and leaves out a portion. Here the sample spans more than 8,000 clones, 61% being singletons. The sequencing here drew on PBMCs, taken before ibrutinib treatment. The receptors here all came from a human donor with chronic lymphocytic leukemia.

This clone was seen a single time. The chain couples TRBV2 to TRBJ2-5, with 11 nucleotides matching TRBD2. Germline CDR1 is SNHLY and CDR2 is FYNNEI. The ends lost 5 bases at V and 2 bases at J; junction bases unmatched: 10. The length of the CDR3 is 17 residues. The CDR3 DNA follows: TGTGCCAGCAGTACCCCCGGGACTAGCGGCCGTCAAGAGACCCAGTACTTC. As protein: CASSTPGTSGRQETQYF.

The genes are TRBV10-3 and TRBJ1-5; D not resolved. Germline lookup yields CDR1 ENHRY and CDR2 SYGVKD. V lost 2 bases, J lost 7 bases, and 6 bases lay in between. The CDR3 extends over 12 amino acids. The CDR3 region is CAISEGLQPQHF. The CDR3 DNA reads TGTGCCATCAGTGAGGGCCTCCAGCCCCAGCATTTT.

This sequence joins TRBV4-1 and TRBJ2-7, with D possibly being TRBD2 (6 bases). Germline lookup yields CDR1 MGHRA and CDR2 YSYEKL. Between the trimmed V and J ends, which lost 3 bases and 4 bases, there was a span of 22 bases. The CDR3 has 17 amino acids. This chain's CDR3 is CASSQLLATGLVYEQYF. For the CDR3, the DNA is TGCGCCAGCAGCCAGTTACTAGCCACGGGGCTGGTGTACGAGCAGTACTTC.

This clone was recorded a few times. The chain recombines TRBV7-9 with TRBJ1-1, with D unclear. The germline V gene has CDR1 SEHNR and CDR2 FQNEAQ (reference sequence). V was trimmed by 7 bases and J by 2 bases, leaving 14 bases between them. The CDR3 runs to 14 residues. CDR3 nucleotides: TGTGCCAGCACCTGGGAGGGCTTAAACACTGAAGCTTTCTTT. It yields the protein CASTWEGLNTEAFF.

V and J are TRBV12-5 and TRBJ1-1; perhaps TRBD1 as D (6 bases). CDR1 and CDR2 (germline): LGHNT, FRNRAP. CDR3 size: 13 residues. The V and J ends lost 4 bases and 4 bases respectively, with 10 bases between them. The CDR3 nucleotides read TGTGCTAGTGGTTACAGGGATTTCACTGAAGCTTTCTTT. This translates into CASGYRDFTEAFF.

This clone was found a few times. The chain has TRBV18 and TRBJ2-3; no clear D gene. The CDR3 contains 15 residues. Germline CDR1 reads KGHSH; CDR2 reads LQKENI. The V gene lost 2 bases and the J gene lost 0 bases, with 9 bases spanning the gap. The CDR3 here is CASSPVASSTDTQYF. In nucleotides, the CDR3 is TGTGCCAGCTCACCAGTAGCTTCTAGCACAGATACGCAGTATTTT.

This clone has just a few counts. The rearrangement links TRBV14 to TRBJ2-1, with a tentative D call TRBD1 (5 bases). Germline loops: CDR1 SGHDN, CDR2 FVKESK. The CDR3 is 14 residues long. Trimming stripped 0 bases from V and 8 bases from J, with 11 bases between. The CDR3 region has the DNA TGTGCCAGCAGCCAAGACAGGGTAGTACATGAGCAGTTCTTC. This translates into CASSQDRVVHEQFF.

This rearrangement joins TRBV18 to TRBJ2-1, with a possible D match to TRBD2 (5 bases). The CDR3 length is 15 residues. CDR1 is KGHSH and CDR2 is LQKENI in the germline V gene. V was cut by 4 bases and J by 0 bases, with 10 bases left in between. In DNA form, the CDR3 reads TGTGCCAGCTCACTAAGCGGAAGCTCCTACAATGAGCAGTTCTTC. This encodes CASSLSGSSYNEQFF. The whole variable domain, remainder taken from reference TRBV18 and TRBJ2-1, is NAGVMQNPRHLVRRRGQEARLRCSPMKGHSHVYWYRQLPEEGLKFMVYLQKENIIDESGMPKERFSAEFPKEGPSILRIQQVVRGDSAAYFCASSLSGSSYNEQFFGPGTRLTVL.

The V call is TRBV6-5, the J call TRBJ1-6; D remains ambiguous. With 2 bases removed from V and 4 bases from J, the gap between germline ends came to 3 bases. CDR1 and CDR2 (germline): MNHEY, SVGAGI. There are 13 residues in the CDR3. CDR3 sequence reads: CASSYAYNSPLHF. The CDR3, as DNA: TGTGCCAGCAGTTACGCGTATAATTCACCCCTCCACTTT.

This clone was seen a single time. The CDR3 reads CASRTGGGTEAFF. In DNA form, the CDR3 reads TGCGCCAGTCGGACAGGGGGAGGGACTGAAGCTTTCTTT. The chain carries TRBV5-1 and TRBJ1-1, with 10 bases identical to TRBD1. The length of the CDR3 is 13 residues. After removal of 8 bases from V and 5 bases from J, the junction contained 6 bases not matched to a gene. Germline CDR1 and CDR2: SGHRS and YFSETQ. The whole variable domain, filled in from reference TRBV5-1 and TRBJ1-1, reads KAGVTQTPRYLIKTRGQQVTLSCSPISGHRSVSWYQQTPGQGLQFLFEYFSETQRNKGNFPGRFSGRQFSNSRSEMNVSTLELGDSALYLCASRTGGGTEAFFGQGTRLTVV.

V gene TRBV29-1 combines with J gene TRBJ1-1; D remains ambiguous. The germline V and J ends were trimmed by 7 bases and 2 bases, with 17 bases remaining between them. CDR1 SQVTM and CDR2 ANQGSEA come from the germline V gene. The CDR3 is 14 amino acids. CDR3 amino acids: CSARQTVANTEAFF. Here the CDR3 DNA reads TGCAGCGCCCGACAAACAGTGGCTAACACTGAAGCTTTCTTT.

In nucleotides, the CDR3 is TGTGCCAGTAGTACGAGGACAGCCTTTTCTTCCTACGAGCAGTACTTC. Encoded protein: CASSTRTAFSSYEQYF. This rearrangement joins TRBV19 to TRBJ2-7; TRBD1 might be the D (6 bases). The CDR3 is 16 amino acids. Trimming took off 4 bases at V and 1 base at J, with 17 bases between the two ends. Germline V gives CDR1 LNHDA, CDR2 SQIVND (reference sequence).

This clone came up a few times. J is TRBJ1-2 and V is TRBV2; 7 bases line up with TRBD1. There are 13 residues in the CDR3. CDR1 and CDR2 (germline): SNHLY, FYNNEI. Trimming removed 6 bases from V and 8 bases from J; junction bases left unmatched: 9. The CDR3 region is CASRIDRVRGYTF. For the CDR3, the DNA is TGTGCCAGCAGGATAGACAGGGTGAGGGGCTACACCTTC.

This clone was seen a single time. The chain employs TRBV2 and TRBJ2-6, with TRBD1 matching 8 bases. Losses at the gene ends were 0 bases for V and 4 bases for J; bases not matched to a gene: 8. The germline V gene encodes CDR1 SNHLY and CDR2 FYNNEI. The CDR3 totals 18 residues. The CDR3 spells CASSEAWQGAWGANVLTF. The CDR3 region has the DNA TGTGCCAGCAGTGAAGCATGGCAGGGGGCCTGGGGGGCCAACGTCCTGACTTTC. The variable domain in full, with the rest retrieved from reference TRBV2 and TRBJ2-6, is EPEVTQTPSHQVTQMGQEVILRCVPISNHLYFYWYRQILGQKVEFLVSFYNNEISEKSEIFDDQFSVERPDGSNFTLKIRSTKLEDSAMYFCASSEAWQGAWGANVLTFGAGSRLTVL.

This rearrangement joins TRBV6-1 to TRBJ2-1; D might be TRBD2 (6 bases). Trimming took 1 base from V and 0 from J, leaving 10 bases between them. CDR3 length equals 16 residues. The germline V gene encodes CDR1 MNHNS and CDR2 SASEGT. The CDR3 loop reads CASSEDVAASYNEQFF. Here the CDR3 DNA reads TGTGCCAGCAGTGAAGATGTAGCGGCCTCCTACAATGAGCAGTTCTTC.

The V call is TRBV15, the J call TRBJ2-7; D is possibly TRBD2 (6 bases). The CDR3 loop spans 19 amino acids. V dropped 1 base and J dropped 4 bases, with 26 bases sitting between them. The V gene's germline CDR1 is LNHNV and CDR2 YYDKDF (reference sequence). This CDR3 reads CATSRGFSELAGLQYEQYF. The CDR3 bases are TGTGCCACCAGCAGAGGGTTCTCGGAACTTGCGGGACTCCAGTACGAGCAGTACTTC.

The chain employs TRBV18 and TRBJ1-4, with 12 bases aligning to TRBD1. The CDR3 totals 15 residues. Trimming took 5 bases from V and 8 from J; bases not matched to a gene: 6. Looked up from germline, CDR1 is KGHSH and CDR2 is LQKENI. This CDR3 is CASSLSGTGGEKLFF. For the CDR3, the DNA is TGTGCCAGCTCATTGTCCGGGACAGGGGGCGAAAAACTGTTTTTT.

The chain uses TRBV6-5 and TRBJ1-4, with D perhaps TRBD1 (5 bases). Trimming shortened V by 7 bases and J by 8 bases, and 17 bases separated the two germline ends. Germline loops: CDR1 MNHEY, CDR2 SVGAGI. This CDR3 has 14 residues. The CDR3, as DNA: TGTGCCAGCACCCAGGGAGGGGTTGGAGAAAAACTGTTTTTT. Translated: CASTQGGVGEKLFF.

CDR3 amino acids: CASSYRTPGTGELFF. The CDR3 nucleotides are TGTGCCAGCAGTTACAGGACTCCCGGCACCGGGGAGCTGTTTTTT. This sequence joins TRBV6-6 and TRBJ2-2, with D perhaps TRBD2 (5 bases). The CDR3 is 15 residues long. Trimming left V 2 bases short and J 4 bases short, with 11 bases between. CDR1 MNHNY and CDR2 SVGAGI come from the germline V gene (reference sequence).

Only one count was recorded for this clone. The V gene is TRBV5-4, the J gene TRBJ2-2, with 7 bases identical to TRBD2. The length of the CDR3 is 14 residues. Trimming removed 4 bases from V and 3 bases from J; junction bases left unmatched: 3. Germline V gives CDR1 SGHNT, CDR2 YYREEE (reference sequence). The CDR3 bases are TGTGCCAGCAGCCGACTAGCAGACACCGGGGAGCTGTTTTTT. This codes for CASSRLADTGELFF.

This chain links TRBV7-6 with TRBJ2-1; weak D call: TRBD2 (5 bases). Between the trimmed V and J ends, which lost 3 bases and 1 base, there was a span of 16 bases. The length of the CDR3 is 17 residues. Germline V gives CDR1 SGHVS, CDR2 FNYEAQ. CDR3 bases: TGTGCCAGCAGCTTGCATAGCGAGTTCCTATCCTACAATGAGCAGTTCTTC. Its protein is CASSLHSEFLSYNEQFF.

J is TRBJ2-7 and V is TRBV18; D is unresolved. CDR1 KGHSH and CDR2 LQKENI come from the germline V gene. The CDR3 is made up of 13 amino acids. Trimming pared 3 bases from V and 3 bases from J, leaving 9 bases between. The CDR3 here is CASSPRQDYEQYF. The CDR3 region has the DNA TGTGCCAGCTCACCCCGGCAGGACTACGAGCAGTACTTC. Based on the CDR3 plus reference TRBV18 and TRBJ2-7, the full variable domain is NAGVMQNPRHLVRRRGQEARLRCSPMKGHSHVYWYRQLPEEGLKFMVYLQKENIIDESGMPKERFSAEFPKEGPSILRIQQVVRGDSAAYFCASSPRQDYEQYFGPGTRLTVT.

The chain employs TRBV2 and TRBJ1-4, with D possibly matching TRBD1 (5 bases). The V gene's germline CDR1 is SNHLY and CDR2 FYNNEI. The CDR3 sequence is 15 residues long. Trimming removed 6 bases at V and 8 bases at J, with 19 bases between. The CDR3 DNA reads TGTGCCAGCAGGGCGGTCCTGGGGCTCGGGGAAAAACTGTTTTTT. Protein: CASRAVLGLGEKLFF. Full variable domain (remainder filled in from reference TRBV2 and TRBJ1-4): EPEVTQTPSHQVTQMGQEVILRCVPISNHLYFYWYRQILGQKVEFLVSFYNNEISEKSEIFDDQFSVERPDGSNFTLKIRSTKLEDSAMYFCASRAVLGLGEKLFFGSGTQLSVL.

This clone is categorized as medium-sized (0.01 to 0.1%). V usage is TRBV15 and J usage is TRBJ2-3, with 10 bases identical to TRBD2. The CDR3 sequence is 16 residues long. V was pared by 0 bases and J by 5 bases, with 5 bases of the junction left unmatched. Germline CDR1 and CDR2: LNHNV and YYDKDF (reference sequence). In DNA form, the CDR3 reads TGTGCCACCAGCAGAGAGAGCGGGGGGGCCAAAGATACGCAGTATTTT. Protein sequence: CATSRESGGAKDTQYF.

This clone was found a few times. This chain links TRBV29-1 with TRBJ1-1; D is unresolved. This CDR3 contains 11 residues. From germline, CDR1 is SQVTM and CDR2 ANQGSEA. V was cut by 6 bases and J by 3 bases, with 8 bases left in between. The chain's CDR3 is CSVVYDTEAFF. CDR3 nucleotides: TGCAGCGTGGTATACGACACTGAAGCTTTCTTT.

V usage is TRBV18 and J usage is TRBJ2-1, with D unclear. CDR1 and CDR2 (germline): KGHSH, LQKENI. Trimming left V 4 bases short and J 4 bases short, with 8 bases between. CDR3 size: 13 residues. The chain's CDR3 is CASSRGLYNEQFF. The CDR3 nucleotides are TGTGCCAGCTCACGTGGCCTTTACAATGAGCAGTTCTTC.